One and the same sample provided the 2 T cell receptor beta chains below, sequenced in a study of blood T cell repertoires in COVID-19. Data came from immunoSEQ multiplex PCR; TCRdb stores just in-frame clones and leaves some out. This table holds about 150,000 clones, roughly nine tenths found once. Sequenced: peripheral blood. Receptors originate from a middle-aged woman with acute or convalescent COVID-19.

The chain is built from TRBV20-1 and TRBJ1-5; 8 nucleotides line up with TRBD1. Trimming took 3 bases from V and 6 from J; bases not matched to a gene: 10. Germline assignment: CDR1 DFQATT and CDR2 SNEGSKA (reference sequence). The CDR3 runs to 15 residues. CDR3 in DNA: TGCAGTGCTAGTATGGCCAGGGGGCTGGGTCAGCCCCAGCATTTT. Its translation: CSASMARGLGQPQHF.

V gene TRBV6-5 combines with J gene TRBJ2-7, with 10 positions matching TRBD2. With V trimmed by 0 bases and J by 5 bases, 7 bases remained unmatched. Germline assignment: CDR1 MNHEY and CDR2 SVGAGI. The CDR3 length is 16 residues. The CDR3 region is CASSYSTSGVRDEQYF. The CDR3 region has the DNA TGTGCCAGCAGTTACTCTACTAGCGGGGTTCGGGACGAGCAGTACTTC.